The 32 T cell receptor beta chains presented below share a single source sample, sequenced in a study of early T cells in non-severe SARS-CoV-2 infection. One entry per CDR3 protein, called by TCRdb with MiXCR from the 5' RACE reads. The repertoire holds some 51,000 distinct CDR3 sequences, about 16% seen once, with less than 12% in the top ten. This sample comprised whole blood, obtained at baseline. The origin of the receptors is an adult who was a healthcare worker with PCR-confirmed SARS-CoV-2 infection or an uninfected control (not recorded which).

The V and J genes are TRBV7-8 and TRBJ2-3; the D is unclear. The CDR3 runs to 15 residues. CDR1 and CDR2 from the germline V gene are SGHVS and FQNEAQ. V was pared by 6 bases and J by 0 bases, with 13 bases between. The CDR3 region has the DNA TGTGCCAGCAGTGCCCTTCTCGGAAGCACAGATACGCAGTATTTT. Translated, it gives CASSALLGSTDTQYF.

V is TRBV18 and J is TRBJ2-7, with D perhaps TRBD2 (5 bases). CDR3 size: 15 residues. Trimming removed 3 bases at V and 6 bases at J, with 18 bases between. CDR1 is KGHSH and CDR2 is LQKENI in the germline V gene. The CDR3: CASSPPGSREGEQYF. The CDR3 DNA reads TGTGCCAGCTCACCCCCGGGGTCTAGGGAAGGCGAGCAGTACTTC.

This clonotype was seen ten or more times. This chain's CDR3 is CATSPAGANVLTF. CDR3 in DNA: TGTGCCACCAGTCCAGCTGGGGCCAACGTCCTGACTTTC. V is TRBV24-1 and J is TRBJ2-6; D gene ambiguous. This CDR3 comprises 13 residues. V lost 6 bases and J lost 2, with 4 bases in between. Germline V gives CDR1 KGHDR, CDR2 SFDVKD.

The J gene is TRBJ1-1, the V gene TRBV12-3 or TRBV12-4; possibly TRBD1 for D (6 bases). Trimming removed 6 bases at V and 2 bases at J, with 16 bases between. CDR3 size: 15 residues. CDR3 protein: CASRKLTGSNTEAFF. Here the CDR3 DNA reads TGTGCCAGCAGGAAGCTTACAGGGTCCAACACTGAAGCTTTCTTT.

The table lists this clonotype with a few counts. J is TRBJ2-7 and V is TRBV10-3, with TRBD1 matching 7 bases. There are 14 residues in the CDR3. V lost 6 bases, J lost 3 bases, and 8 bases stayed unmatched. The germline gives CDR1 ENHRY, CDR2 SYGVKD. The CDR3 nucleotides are TGTGCCATCAGGGAACAGGGGAAGATCTACGAGCAGTACTTC. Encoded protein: CAIREQGKIYEQYF.

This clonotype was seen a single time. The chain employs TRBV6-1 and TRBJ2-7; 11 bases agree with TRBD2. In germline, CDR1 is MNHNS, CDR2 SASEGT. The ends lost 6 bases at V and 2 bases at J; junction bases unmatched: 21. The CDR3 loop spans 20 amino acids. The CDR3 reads CASRGWEGQTGTSGTYEQYF. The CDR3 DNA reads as TGTGCCAGCAGGGGTTGGGAGGGACAGACCGGGACTAGCGGAACCTACGAGCAGTACTTC.

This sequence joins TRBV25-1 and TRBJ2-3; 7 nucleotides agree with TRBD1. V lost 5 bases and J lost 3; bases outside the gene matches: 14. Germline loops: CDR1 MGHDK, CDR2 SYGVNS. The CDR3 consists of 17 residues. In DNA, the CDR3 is TGTGCCAGCAGTTTCTCAGGGGCAGGGGGTCCGACAGATACGCAGTATTTT. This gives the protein CASSFSGAGGPTDTQYF.

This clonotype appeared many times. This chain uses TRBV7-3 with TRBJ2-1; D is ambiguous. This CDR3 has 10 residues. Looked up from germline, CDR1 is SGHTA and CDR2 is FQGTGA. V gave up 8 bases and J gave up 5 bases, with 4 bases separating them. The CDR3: CASGNNEQFF. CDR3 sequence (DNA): TGTGCCAGCGGTAACAATGAGCAGTTCTTC.

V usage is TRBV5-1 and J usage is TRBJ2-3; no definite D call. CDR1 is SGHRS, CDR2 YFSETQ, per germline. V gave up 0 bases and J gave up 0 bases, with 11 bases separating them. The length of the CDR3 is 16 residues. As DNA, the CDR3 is TGCGCCAGCAGCTTGGTAGGCAGCTCTAGCACAGATACGCAGTATTTT. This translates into CASSLVGSSSTDTQYF.

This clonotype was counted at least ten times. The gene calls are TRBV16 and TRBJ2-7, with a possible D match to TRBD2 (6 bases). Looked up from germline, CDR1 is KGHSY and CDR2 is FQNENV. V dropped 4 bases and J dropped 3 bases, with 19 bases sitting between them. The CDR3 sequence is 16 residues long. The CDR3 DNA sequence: TGTGCCAGCAGCCCCCTGGGTCGCGGGGCCTACTACGAGCAGTACTTC. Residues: CASSPLGRGAYYEQYF.

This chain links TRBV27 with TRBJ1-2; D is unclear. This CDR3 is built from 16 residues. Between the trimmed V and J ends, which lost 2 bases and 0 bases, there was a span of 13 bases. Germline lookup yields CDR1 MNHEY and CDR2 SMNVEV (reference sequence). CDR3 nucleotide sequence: TGTGCCAGCAGTTTACGGTACGGCGAAACTAACTATGGCTACACCTTC. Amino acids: CASSLRYGETNYGYTF.

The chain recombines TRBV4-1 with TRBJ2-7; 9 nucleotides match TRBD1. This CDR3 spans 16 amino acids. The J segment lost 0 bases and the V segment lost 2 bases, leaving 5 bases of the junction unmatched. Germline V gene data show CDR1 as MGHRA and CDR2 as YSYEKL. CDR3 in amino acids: CASSQNWGQGSYEQYF. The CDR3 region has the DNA TGCGCCAGCAGCCAAAATTGGGGACAGGGCTCCTACGAGCAGTACTTC.

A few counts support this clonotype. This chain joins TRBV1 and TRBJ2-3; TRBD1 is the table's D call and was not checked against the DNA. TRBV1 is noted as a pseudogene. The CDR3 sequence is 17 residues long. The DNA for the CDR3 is TGCACCAGCAGCCAGCGCCGGGTCCTCATCCGCACAGATACGCAGTATTTT. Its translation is CTSSQRRVLIRTDTQYF.

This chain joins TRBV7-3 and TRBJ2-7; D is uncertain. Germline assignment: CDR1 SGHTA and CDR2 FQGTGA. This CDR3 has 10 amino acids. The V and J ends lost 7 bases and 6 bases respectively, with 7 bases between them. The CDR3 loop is CASTLVEQYF. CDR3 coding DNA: TGTGCCAGCACCCTCGTCGAGCAGTACTTC.

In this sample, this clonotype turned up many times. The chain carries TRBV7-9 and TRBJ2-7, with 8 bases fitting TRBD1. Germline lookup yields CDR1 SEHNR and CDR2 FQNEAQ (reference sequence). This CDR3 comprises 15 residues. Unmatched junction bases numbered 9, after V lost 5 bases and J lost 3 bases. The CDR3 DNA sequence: TGTGCCAGCAGCCAAGGGACAGGCGGATTCTACGAGCAGTACTTC. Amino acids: CASSQGTGGFYEQYF.

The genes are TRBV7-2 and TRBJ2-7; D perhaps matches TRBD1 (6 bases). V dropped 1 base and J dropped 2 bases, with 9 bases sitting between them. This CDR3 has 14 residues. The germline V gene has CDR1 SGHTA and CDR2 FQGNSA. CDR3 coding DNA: TGTGCCAGCAGCTTAGGTGAGGGGGCCTACGAGCAGTACTTC. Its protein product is CASSLGEGAYEQYF.

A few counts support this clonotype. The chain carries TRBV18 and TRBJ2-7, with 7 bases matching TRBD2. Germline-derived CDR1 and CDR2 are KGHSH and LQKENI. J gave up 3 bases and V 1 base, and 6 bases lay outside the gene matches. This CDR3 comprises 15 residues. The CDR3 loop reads CASSPRGGSLYEQYF. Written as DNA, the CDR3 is TGTGCCAGCTCACCACGGGGGGGGTCGCTCTACGAGCAGTACTTC. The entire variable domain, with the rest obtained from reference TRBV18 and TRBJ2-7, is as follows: NAGVMQNPRHLVRRRGQEARLRCSPMKGHSHVYWYRQLPEEGLKFMVYLQKENIIDESGMPKERFSAEFPKEGPSILRIQQVVRGDSAAYFCASSPRGGSLYEQYFGPGTRLTVT.

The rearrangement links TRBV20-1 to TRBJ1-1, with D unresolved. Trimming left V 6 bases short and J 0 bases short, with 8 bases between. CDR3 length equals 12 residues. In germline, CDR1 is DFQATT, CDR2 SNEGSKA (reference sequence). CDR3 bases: TGCAGTGCAACAAAGATGAACACTGAAGCTTTCTTT. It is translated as CSATKMNTEAFF.

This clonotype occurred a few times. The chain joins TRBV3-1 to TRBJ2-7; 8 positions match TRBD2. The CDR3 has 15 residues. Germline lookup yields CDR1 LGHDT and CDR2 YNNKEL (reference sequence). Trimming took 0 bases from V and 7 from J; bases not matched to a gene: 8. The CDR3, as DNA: TGTGCCAGCAGCCAAGAACCTGGACTAGCTCGGGAGCAGTACTTC. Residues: CASSQEPGLAREQYF.

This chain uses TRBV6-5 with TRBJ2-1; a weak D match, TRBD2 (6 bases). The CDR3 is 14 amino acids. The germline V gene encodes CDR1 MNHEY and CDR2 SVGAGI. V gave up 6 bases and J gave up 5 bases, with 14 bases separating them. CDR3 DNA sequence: TGTGCCAGCAGGACGGGACTCCTGAACAATGAGCAGTTCTTC. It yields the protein CASRTGLLNNEQFF.

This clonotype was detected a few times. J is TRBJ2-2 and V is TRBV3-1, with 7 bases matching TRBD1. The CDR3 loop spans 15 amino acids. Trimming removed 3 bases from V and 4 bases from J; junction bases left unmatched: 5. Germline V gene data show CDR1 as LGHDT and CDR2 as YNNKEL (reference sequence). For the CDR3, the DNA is TGTGCCAGCAGCCAGGGACAGACTCGCACCGGGGAGCTGTTTTTT. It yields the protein CASSQGQTRTGELFF.

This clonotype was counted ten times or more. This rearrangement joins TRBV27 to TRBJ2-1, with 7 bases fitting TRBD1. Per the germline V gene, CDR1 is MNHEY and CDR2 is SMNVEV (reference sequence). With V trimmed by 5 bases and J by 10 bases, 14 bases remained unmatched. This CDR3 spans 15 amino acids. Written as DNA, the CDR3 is TGTGCCAGCAGTCAAGGGGGCCACCAAACGGGGGAGCAGTTCTTC. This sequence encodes CASSQGGHQTGEQFF.

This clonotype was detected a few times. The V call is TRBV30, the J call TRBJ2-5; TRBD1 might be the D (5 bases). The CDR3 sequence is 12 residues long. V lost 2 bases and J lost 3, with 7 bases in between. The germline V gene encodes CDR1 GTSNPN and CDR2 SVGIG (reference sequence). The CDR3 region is CAWSLGEETQYF. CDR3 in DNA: TGTGCCTGGAGTTTAGGGGAAGAGACCCAGTACTTC.

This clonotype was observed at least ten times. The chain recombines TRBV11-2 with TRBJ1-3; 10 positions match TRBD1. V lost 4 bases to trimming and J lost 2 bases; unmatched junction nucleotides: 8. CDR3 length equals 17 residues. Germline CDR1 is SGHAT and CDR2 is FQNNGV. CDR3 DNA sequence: TGTGCCAGCAGCTCTGACAGGGGGCCTACCACTGGAAACACCATATATTTT. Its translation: CASSSDRGPTTGNTIYF.

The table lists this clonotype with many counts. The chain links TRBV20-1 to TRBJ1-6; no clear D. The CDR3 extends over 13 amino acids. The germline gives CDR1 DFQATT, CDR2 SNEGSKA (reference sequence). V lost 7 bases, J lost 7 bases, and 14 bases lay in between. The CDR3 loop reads CSGRSNYNSPLHF. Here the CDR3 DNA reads TGCAGTGGCCGAAGCAATTACAATTCACCCCTCCACTTT.

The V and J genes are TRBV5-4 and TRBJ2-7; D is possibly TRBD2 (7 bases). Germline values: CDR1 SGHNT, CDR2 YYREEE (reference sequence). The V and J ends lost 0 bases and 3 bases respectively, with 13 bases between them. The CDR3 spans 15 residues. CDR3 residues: CASSLAYGGLYEQYF. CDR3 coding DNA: TGTGCCAGCAGCTTGGCCTACGGGGGGCTCTACGAGCAGTACTTC. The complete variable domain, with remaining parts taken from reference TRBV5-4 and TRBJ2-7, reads ETGVTQSPTHLIKTRGQQVTLRCSSQSGHNTVSWYQQALGQGPQFIFQYYREEENGRGNFPPRFSGLQFPNYSSELNVNALELDDSALYLCASSLAYGGLYEQYFGPGTRLTVT.

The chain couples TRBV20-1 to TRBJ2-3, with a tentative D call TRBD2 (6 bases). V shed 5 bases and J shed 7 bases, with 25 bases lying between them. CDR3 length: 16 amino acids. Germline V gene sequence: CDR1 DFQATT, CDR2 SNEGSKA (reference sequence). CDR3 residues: CSALPIPGRGPYTQYF. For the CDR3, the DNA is TGCAGTGCTCTTCCCATCCCGGGGCGGGGACCCTATACGCAGTATTTT.

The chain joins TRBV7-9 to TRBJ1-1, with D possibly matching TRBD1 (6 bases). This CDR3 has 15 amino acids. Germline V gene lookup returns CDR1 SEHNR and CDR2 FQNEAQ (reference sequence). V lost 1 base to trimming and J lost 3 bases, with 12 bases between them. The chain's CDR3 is CASSLVGGGHTEAFF. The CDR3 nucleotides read TGTGCCAGCAGCTTAGTAGGGGGTGGGCACACTGAAGCTTTCTTT. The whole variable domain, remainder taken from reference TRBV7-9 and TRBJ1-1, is DTGVSQNPRHKITKRGQNVTFRCDPISEHNRLYWYRQTLGQGPEFLTYFQNEAQLEKSRLLSDRFSAERPKGSFSTLEIQRTEQGDSAMYLCASSLVGGGHTEAFFGQGTRLTVV.

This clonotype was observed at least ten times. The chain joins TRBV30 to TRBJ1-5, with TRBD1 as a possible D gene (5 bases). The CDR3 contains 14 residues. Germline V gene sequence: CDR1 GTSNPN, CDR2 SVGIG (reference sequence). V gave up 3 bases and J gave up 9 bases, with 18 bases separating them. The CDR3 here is CAWSADRGPVPQHF. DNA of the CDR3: TGTGCCTGGAGCGCAGATCGGGGCCCCGTGCCCCAGCATTTT.

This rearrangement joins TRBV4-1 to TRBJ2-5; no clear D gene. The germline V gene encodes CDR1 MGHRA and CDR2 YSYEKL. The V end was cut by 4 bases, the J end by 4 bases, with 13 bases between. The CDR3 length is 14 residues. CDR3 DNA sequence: TGCGCCAGCAGCCGTAGAGAGTCGGCAGAGACCCAGTACTTC. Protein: CASSRRESAETQYF.

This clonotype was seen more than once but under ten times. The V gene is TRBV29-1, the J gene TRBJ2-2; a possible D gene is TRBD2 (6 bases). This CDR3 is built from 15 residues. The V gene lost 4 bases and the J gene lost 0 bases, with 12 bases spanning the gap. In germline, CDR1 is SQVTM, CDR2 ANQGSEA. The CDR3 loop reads CSVVPSGPNTGELFF. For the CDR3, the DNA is TGCAGCGTTGTACCGAGCGGGCCGAACACCGGGGAGCTGTTTTTT.

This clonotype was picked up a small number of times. The CDR3 DNA is TGTGCCAGCGGAGACGCTGAAGCTTTCTTT. Translation: CASGDAEAFF. The genes are TRBV18 and TRBJ1-1, with D unclear. This CDR3 region has 10 residues. The V end lost 8 bases, the J end lost 6 bases, and 7 bases lay between the germline ends. Germline CDR1 and CDR2: KGHSH and LQKENI. Combining the CDR3 with reference TRBV18 and TRBJ1-1 gives the whole variable domain NAGVMQNPRHLVRRRGQEARLRCSPMKGHSHVYWYRQLPEEGLKFMVYLQKENIIDESGMPKERFSAEFPKEGPSILRIQQVVRGDSAAYFCASGDAEAFFGQGTRLTVV.